A selection of T cell receptor beta chains follows, all from one sample in a study of cytomegalovirus exposure and HLA in healthy donors. Sequencing used immunoSEQ multiplex PCR; TCRdb keeps in-frame clones, though not all of them. Of about 170,000 clones listed, approximately 80% are singletons. The sample consisted of PBMCs. These receptors originate from a boy aged 2 to 9 in good health and CMV-seronegative. The CDR3 runs from the conserved cysteine through the conserved F or W. A D gene is named only where the DNA matches it firmly. A row's size may be missing; if present it is once, few, many or a size class.

j_call v_call clone_size d_call cdr3_aa cdr3_nt
TRBJ1-2 TRBV6-4 - TRBD1 CASSDSLGQGPDGYTF TGTGCCAGCAGTGACTCCCTCGGACAGGGCCCTGATGGCTACACCTTC
TRBJ2-2 TRBV29-1 - - CSVVRDTGELFF TGCAGCGTTGTTCGGGACACCGGGGAGCTGTTTTTT
TRBJ1-2 TRBV2 - - CASSEAKAGWHGYTF TGTGCCAGCAGTGAAGCGAAGGCAGGGTGGCATGGCTACACCTTC
TRBJ1-6 TRBV6-1 few - CASSGADSPLHF TGTGCCAGCAGTGGCGCGGATTCACCCCTCCACTTT
TRBJ1-1 TRBV2 - - CASTEGGASSTEAFF TGTGCCAGCACCGAAGGGGGGGCCTCGAGCACTGAAGCTTTCTTT
TRBJ2-5 TRBV5-6 - TRBD2 CASSLAGETQYF TGTGCCAGCAGCTTAGCGGGGGAGACCCAGTACTTC
TRBJ2-5 TRBV7-2 - TRBD1 CASSWTGVLGETQYF TGTGCCAGCAGCTGGACAGGGGTTCTTGGGGAGACCCAGTACTTC
TRBJ1-2 TRBV19 - - CASSLVGRDDGYTF TGTGCCAGTAGCCTCGTTGGGAGGGATGATGGCTACACCTTC
TRBJ2-7 TRBV4-1 - - CASSQEESNYEQYF TGCGCCAGCAGCCAAGAGGAGAGCAACTACGAGCAGTACTTC
TRBJ1-1 TRBV11-2 - - CASSSPSVITWNTEAFF TGTGCCAGCAGCTCACCAAGCGTAATTACTTGGAACACTGAAGCTTTCTTT
TRBJ2-3 TRBV7-2 - TRBD2 CASSLAYQLAGPTDTQYF TGTGCCAGCAGCTTAGCGTATCAACTAGCGGGACCCACAGATACGCAGTATTTT
TRBJ1-1 TRBV29-1 once TRBD1 CSVEGFGRQGPEAFF TGCAGCGTTGAAGGCTTTGGAAGACAGGGACCTGAAGCTTTCTTT
TRBJ1-6 TRBV10-3 once - CAISEPTGGRHYSPLHF TGTGCCATCAGTGAGCCTACGGGAGGGAGACATTATTCACCCCTCCACTTT
TRBJ2-5 TRBV10-3 - - CAITHREGETQYF TGTGCCATCACTCACAGGGAGGGAGAGACCCAGTACTTC
TRBJ1-1 TRBV7-9 - - CASSIVSGGNTEAFF TGTGCCAGCAGCATAGTTAGCGGGGGGAACACTGAAGCTTTCTTT
TRBJ2-6 TRBV19 few - CASSHNSGSGANVLTF TGTGCCAGTAGTCATAATTCAGGCTCTGGGGCCAACGTCCTGACTTTC
TRBJ1-1 TRBV6-5 - TRBD1 CASIRTGQAFF TGTGCCAGCATTCGGACAGGGCAAGCTTTCTTT
TRBJ2-3 TRBV7-2 once TRBD2 CASSLGPSGSTDTQYF TGTGCCAGCAGCTTAGGACCTAGCGGGAGCACAGATACGCAGTATTTT
TRBJ2-3 TRBV6-5 - - CASSGGWETDTQYF TGTGCCAGCAGTGGTGGGTGGGAGACAGATACGCAGTATTTT
TRBJ2-3 TRBV5-4 - - CASSSPGEGSDTQYF TGTGCCAGCAGCTCGCCGGGAGAGGGGTCAGATACGCAGTATTTT
TRBJ2-2 TRBV7-9 - - CASSLGPGELFF TGTGCCAGCAGCTTAGGTCCGGGGGAGCTGTTTTTT
TRBJ2-5 TRBV9 - TRBD1 CASSVSGTGTETQYF TGTGCCAGCAGCGTATCGGGGACAGGGACCGAGACCCAGTACTTC
TRBJ1-6 TRBV15 - - CATSREVGQPSTPLHF TGTGCCACCAGCAGAGAAGTCGGACAGCCATCGACACCCCTCCACTTT
TRBJ2-7 TRBV11-2 - - CASSLGGGTAFYEQYF TGTGCCAGCAGCTTAGGGGGTGGGACTGCCTTTTACGAGCAGTACTTC
TRBJ2-7 TRBV19 - - CASQEAAGPYEQYF TGTGCCTCCCAGGAGGCGGCGGGACCCTACGAGCAGTACTTC
TRBJ2-7 TRBV5-6 - - CASSRPSEAYEQYF TGTGCCAGCTCCCGACCCAGCGAAGCCTACGAGCAGTACTTC
TRBJ2-7 TRBV19 - TRBD2 CASSTRGGALASGEQYF TGTGCCAGTAGTACCCGGGGGGGGGCCCTAGCCTCGGGGGAGCAGTACTTC
TRBJ2-2 TRBV19 - - CASSISVNTGELFF TGTGCCAGTAGTATTTCAGTGAACACCGGGGAGCTGTTTTTT
TRBJ2-3 TRBV11-3 - TRBD2 CASSPGLGSTQYF TGTGCCAGCAGCCCAGGACTAGGGAGTACGCAGTATTTT
TRBJ2-1 TRBV7-2 - TRBD2 CASSSSGGPYNEQFF TGTGCCAGCAGCTCTAGCGGGGGGCCGTACAATGAGCAGTTCTTC
TRBJ2-7 TRBV13 - TRBD1 CASAAGGFDEQYF TGTGCCAGCGCGGCAGGGGGCTTCGACGAGCAGTACTTC
TRBJ2-3 TRBV6-5 few - CASRFSSTDTQYF TGTGCCAGCCGATTTAGTAGCACAGATACGCAGTATTTT
TRBJ2-1 TRBV27 - TRBD1 CASSYGTGANEQFF TGTGCCAGCAGTTACGGGACAGGGGCCAATGAGCAGTTCTTC
TRBJ1-2 TRBV14 - TRBD1 CASSPQGAKYGYTF TGTGCCAGCAGCCCCCAGGGGGCAAAGTATGGCTACACCTTC
TRBJ2-3 TRBV19 - TRBD2 CASRVAGGATDTQYF TGTGCCAGTCGGGTAGCGGGGGGAGCCACAGATACGCAGTATTTT
TRBJ1-2 TRBV5-6 - TRBD1 CASSLTGTQFNYGYTF TGTGCCAGCAGCCTGACAGGGACCCAATTTAACTATGGCTACACCTTC
TRBJ2-5 TRBV11-2 once - CASSGRVVFGETQYF TGTGCCAGCAGCGGCAGGGTCGTCTTTGGAGAGACCCAGTACTTC
TRBJ1-3 TRBV19 - - CASSPREGLTGNTIYF TGTGCCAGTAGCCCGCGGGAGGGTCTAACTGGAAACACCATATATTTT
TRBJ2-1 TRBV6-1 - TRBD1 CASSDEMYRGLNEQFF TGTGCCAGCAGTGATGAGATGTACAGGGGGCTAAATGAGCAGTTCTTC
TRBJ1-2 TRBV19 few - CASSMVDRLYGYTF TGTGCCAGTAGTATGGTGGACAGACTCTATGGCTACACCTTC
TRBJ1-1 TRBV9 - TRBD1 CASSAQGVTEAFF TGTGCCAGCAGCGCTCAGGGGGTGACTGAAGCTTTCTTT
TRBJ1-2 TRBV30 - - CAWSHSFFYGYTF TGTGCCTGGAGTCACAGTTTTTTCTATGGCTACACCTTC
TRBJ2-5 TRBV29-1 - TRBD1 CSGGQGGAETQYF TGCAGCGGGGGACAGGGGGGGGCAGAGACCCAGTACTTC
TRBJ2-1 TRBV29-1 few - CSVGATHSYNEQFF TGCAGCGTTGGGGCAACCCACTCCTACAATGAGCAGTTCTTC
TRBJ1-2 TRBV30 - - CAWSVATNYGYTF TGTGCCTGGAGTGTAGCTACTAACTATGGCTACACCTTC
TRBJ2-3 TRBV19 - - CASSINGLQGNTDTQYF TGTGCCAGTAGTATTAATGGCCTCCAGGGAAACACAGATACGCAGTATTTT
TRBJ2-3 TRBV6-5 - - CASSSVTPSTDTQYF TGTGCCAGCAGTTCCGTCACTCCTAGCACAGATACGCAGTATTTT
TRBJ1-1 TRBV9 - - CASSVVQDTEAFF TGTGCCAGCAGCGTAGTACAAGACACTGAAGCTTTCTTT
TRBJ2-5 TRBV19 - TRBD2 CASSILAGAQETQYF TGTGCCAGTAGTATTCTAGCGGGAGCTCAAGAGACCCAGTACTTC
TRBJ2-5 TRBV9 few - CASSPGGEEHETQYF TGTGCCAGCAGCCCAGGCGGGGAGGAGCACGAGACCCAGTACTTC
TRBJ1-4 TRBV5-6 - - CASSFEQGDEKLFF TGTGCCAGCAGCTTTGAACAGGGAGATGAAAAACTGTTTTTT
TRBJ2-1 TRBV6-5 - TRBD1 CASSPGTGGVDEQFF TGTGCCAGCAGTCCCGGGACAGGGGGCGTCGATGAGCAGTTCTTC
TRBJ1-2 TRBV6-1 - - CASSEARGYGYTF TGTGCCAGCAGTGAAGCGCGTGGCTATGGCTACACCTTC
TRBJ1-1 TRBV5-6 few - CASSLGGGLNTEAFF TGTGCCAGCAGCTTAGGGGGGGGGTTGAACACTGAAGCTTTCTTT
TRBJ2-3 TRBV19 - - CASGEYTDTQYF TGTGCCAGTGGAGAGTACACAGATACGCAGTATTTT
TRBJ1-3 TRBV18 - - CASSVESGMFSGNTIYF TGTGCCAGCTCCGTCGAAAGCGGGATGTTCTCTGGAAACACCATATATTTT
TRBJ1-4 TRBV9 few - CASSVGGTTNEKLFF TGTGCCAGCAGCGTAGGGGGCACGACTAATGAAAAACTGTTTTTT
TRBJ1-1 TRBV7-6 - TRBD1 CASSLLPGGESQAFF TGTGCCAGCAGCTTATTACCAGGGGGCGAATCCCAAGCTTTCTTT
TRBJ1-2 TRBV10-3 - - CAISDGQRGYTF TGTGCCATCAGTGACGGACAAAGGGGCTACACCTTC
TRBJ2-3 TRBV7-2 - TRBD2 CASSPSRGVVSTDTQYF TGTGCCAGCAGCCCCTCCCGGGGGGTAGTTAGCACAGATACGCAGTATTTT